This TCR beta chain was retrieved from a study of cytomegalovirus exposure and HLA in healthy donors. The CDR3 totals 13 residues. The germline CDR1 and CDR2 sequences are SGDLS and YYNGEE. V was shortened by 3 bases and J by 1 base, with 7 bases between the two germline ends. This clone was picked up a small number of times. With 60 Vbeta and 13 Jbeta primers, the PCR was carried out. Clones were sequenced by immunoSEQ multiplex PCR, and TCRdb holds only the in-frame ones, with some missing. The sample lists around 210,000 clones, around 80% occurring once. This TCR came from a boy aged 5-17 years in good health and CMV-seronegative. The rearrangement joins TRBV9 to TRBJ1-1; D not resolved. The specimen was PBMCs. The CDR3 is CASSETANTEAFF. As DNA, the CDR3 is TGTGCCAGCAGCGAAACAGCGAACACTGAAGCTTTCTTT.